This T cell receptor beta chain is from a study of shared clonotypes between healthy human individuals. Concerning this clone itself: Its antigen is currently unknown. One end of the junction is discordant with germline, which a read error may explain. This specimen includes other DNA sequences encoding the same CDR3.

Per the germline V gene, CDR1 is MGHRA and CDR2 is YSYEKL. The CDR3 is 19 residues long. Donors included only healthy HIV-negative adults lacking recent acute infections or vaccinations. The input for sorted-subset replicate PCRs was 200 to 250 ng DNA, approximately 30,000 T cell genomes. Sequenced by immunoSEQ multiplex PCR; TCRdb stores in-frame clones only, minus some. The table includes over 850,000 clones, 75% to 85% detected once. General observations from the study: Sequencing depth was predicted to influence how clonotypes are shared among donors. It was observed that around 5% of naive CD4 clonotypes were shared across a handful of donors.

Sequencing used memory CD4+ T cells from PBMCs. Subset: CD45RA-negative fraction. V usage is TRBV4-1 and J usage is TRBJ1-2, with TRBD1 as a possible D gene (5 bases). This sequence originates from a man aged 18 to 30 in good health. Some clones in this sample may be carry-over from other donors' samples. As DNA, the CDR3 is TGCGCCAGCAGCCAAGATAGGACACAAAGTGGATTTTCTAACTATGGCTACACTTTC. Translation: CASSQDRTQSGFSNYGYTF.